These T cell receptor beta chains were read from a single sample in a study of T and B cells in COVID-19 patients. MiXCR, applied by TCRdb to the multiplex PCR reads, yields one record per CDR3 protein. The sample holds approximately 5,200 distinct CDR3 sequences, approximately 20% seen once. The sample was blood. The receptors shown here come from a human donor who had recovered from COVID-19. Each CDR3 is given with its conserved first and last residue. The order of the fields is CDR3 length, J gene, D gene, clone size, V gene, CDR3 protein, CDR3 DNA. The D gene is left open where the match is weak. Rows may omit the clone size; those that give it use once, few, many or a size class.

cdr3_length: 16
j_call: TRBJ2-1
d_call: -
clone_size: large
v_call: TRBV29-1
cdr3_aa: CSVEGAGDLPYNEQFF
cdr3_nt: TGCAGCGTTGAAGGGGCTGGGGACTTACCCTACAATGAGCAGTTCTTC

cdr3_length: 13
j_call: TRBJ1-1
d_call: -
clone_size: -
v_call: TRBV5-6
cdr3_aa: CASRWTGGTEAFF
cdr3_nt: TGTGCCAGCAGGTGGACGGGGGGGACTGAAGCTTTCTTT

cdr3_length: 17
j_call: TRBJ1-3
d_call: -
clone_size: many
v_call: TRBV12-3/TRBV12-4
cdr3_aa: CASSPIGGLSSGNTIYF
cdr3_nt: TGTGCCAGCAGCCCCATCGGCGGTCTTAGCTCTGGAAACACCATATATTTT

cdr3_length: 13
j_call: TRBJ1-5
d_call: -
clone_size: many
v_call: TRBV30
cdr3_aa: CAWSFGNGGPQHF
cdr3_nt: -

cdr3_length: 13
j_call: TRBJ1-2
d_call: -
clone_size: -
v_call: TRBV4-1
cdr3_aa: CASSWDTEEGYTF
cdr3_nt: TGCGCCAGCAGCTGGGACACCGAGGAAGGCTACACCTTC

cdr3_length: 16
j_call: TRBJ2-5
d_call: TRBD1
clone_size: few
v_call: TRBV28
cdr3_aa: CASRYSGTGPAETQYF
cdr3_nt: TGTGCCAGCAGATATTCCGGGACAGGGCCCGCGGAGACCCAGTACTTC

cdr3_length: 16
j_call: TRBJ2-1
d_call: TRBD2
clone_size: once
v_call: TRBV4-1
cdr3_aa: CASSQAGTSGWGEQFF
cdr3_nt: TGCGCCAGCAGCCAAGCTGGGACTAGCGGGTGGGGTGAGCAGTTCTTC

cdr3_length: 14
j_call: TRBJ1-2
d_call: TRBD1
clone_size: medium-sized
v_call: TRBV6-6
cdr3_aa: CASRDRGRDYGYTF
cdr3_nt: TGTGCCAGCAGGGACAGGGGCCGAGACTATGGCTACACCTTC

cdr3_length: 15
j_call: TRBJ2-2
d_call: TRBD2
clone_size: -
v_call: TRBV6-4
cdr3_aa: CASSDGTRNTGELFF
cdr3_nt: TGTGCCAGCAGTGACGGGACTAGGAACACCGGGGAGCTGTTTTTT

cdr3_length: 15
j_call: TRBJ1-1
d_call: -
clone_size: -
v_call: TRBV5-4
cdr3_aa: CASSLAVGGHTEAFF
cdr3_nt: TGTGCCAGCAGCTTGGCCGTAGGAGGGCACACTGAAGCTTTCTTT

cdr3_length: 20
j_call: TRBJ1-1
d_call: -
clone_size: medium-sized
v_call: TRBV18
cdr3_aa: CASSPLPVGGEAVVNTEAFF
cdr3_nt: TGTGCCAGCTCACCTCTTCCCGTGGGGGGGGAGGCTGTGGTGAACACTGAAGCTTTCTTT

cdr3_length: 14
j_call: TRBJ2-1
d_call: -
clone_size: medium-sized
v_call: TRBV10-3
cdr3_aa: CAISRGSSYNEQFF
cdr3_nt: TGTGCCATCAGTCGGGGGAGCTCCTACAATGAGCAGTTCTTC

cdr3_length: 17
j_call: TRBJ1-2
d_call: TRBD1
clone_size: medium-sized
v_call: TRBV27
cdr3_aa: CASSLLGTGSSSGGYTF
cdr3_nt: TGTGCCAGCAGTTTGCTCGGGACAGGGAGTTCAAGTGGAGGCTACACCTTC

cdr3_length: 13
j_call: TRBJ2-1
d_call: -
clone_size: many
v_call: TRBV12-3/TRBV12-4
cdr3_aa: CASSLRPRNEQFF
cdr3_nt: TGTGCCAGCAGTTTACGGCCCCGCAATGAGCAGTTCTTC

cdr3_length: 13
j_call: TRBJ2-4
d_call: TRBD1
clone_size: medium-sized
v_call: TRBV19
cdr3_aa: CASRDRGGNIQYF
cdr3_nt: TGTGCCAGTAGAGACAGGGGGGGAAACATTCAGTACTTC

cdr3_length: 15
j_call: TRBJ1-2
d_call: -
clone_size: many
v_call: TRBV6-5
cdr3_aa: CASSRGTNPNYGYTF
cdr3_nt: TGTGCCAGCAGTAGGGGCACCAACCCTAACTATGGCTACACCTTC

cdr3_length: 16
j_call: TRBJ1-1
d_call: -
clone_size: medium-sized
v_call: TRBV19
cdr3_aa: CASSINPGRMGTEAFF
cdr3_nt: TGTGCCAGTAGTATAAATCCGGGGAGGATGGGGACTGAAGCTTTCTTT

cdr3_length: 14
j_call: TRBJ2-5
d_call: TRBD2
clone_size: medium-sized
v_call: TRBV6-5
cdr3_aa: CASSWSGGEETQYF
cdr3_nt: TGTGCCAGCAGTTGGAGCGGGGGTGAAGAGACCCAGTACTTC

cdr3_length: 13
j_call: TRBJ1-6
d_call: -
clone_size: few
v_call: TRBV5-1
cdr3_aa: CATETGYNSPLHF
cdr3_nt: TGCGCCACCGAGACAGGATATAATTCACCCCTCCACTTT

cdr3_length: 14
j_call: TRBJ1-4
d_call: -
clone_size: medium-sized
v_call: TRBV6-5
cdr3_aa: CATCAGRGNEKLFF
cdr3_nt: TGTGCCACCTGCGCAGGGAGAGGTAATGAAAAACTGTTTTTT

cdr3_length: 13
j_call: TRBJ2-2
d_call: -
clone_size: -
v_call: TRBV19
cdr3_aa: CAGGPVGTGELFF
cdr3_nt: TGTGCCGGGGGGCCGGTTGGGACCGGGGAGCTGTTTTTT

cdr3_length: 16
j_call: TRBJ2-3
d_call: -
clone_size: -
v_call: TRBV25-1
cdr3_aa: CASSETAGAGGDTQYF
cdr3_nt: TGTGCCAGCAGTGAAACTGCCGGGGCCGGAGGCGATACGCAGTATTTT

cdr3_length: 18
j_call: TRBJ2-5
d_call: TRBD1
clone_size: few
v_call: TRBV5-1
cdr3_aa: CASSPNRGPIQGQETQYF
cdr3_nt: TGCGCCAGCAGCCCGAACAGGGGGCCTATTCAGGGTCAAGAGACCCAGTACTTC

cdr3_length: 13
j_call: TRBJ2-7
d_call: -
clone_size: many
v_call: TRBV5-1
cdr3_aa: CASSSRGSYEQYF
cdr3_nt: TGCGCCAGCAGCTCGAGAGGCTCCTACGAGCAGTACTTC

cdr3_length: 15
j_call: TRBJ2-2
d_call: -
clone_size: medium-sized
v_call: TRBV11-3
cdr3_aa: CASSLLSRNTGELFF
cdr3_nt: TGTGCCAGCAGCTTATTGTCTAGAAACACCGGGGAGCTGTTTTTT

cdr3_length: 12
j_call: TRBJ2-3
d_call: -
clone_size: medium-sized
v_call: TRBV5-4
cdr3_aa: CASSTSTDTQYF
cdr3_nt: TGTGCCAGCAGTACTAGCACAGATACGCAGTATTTT

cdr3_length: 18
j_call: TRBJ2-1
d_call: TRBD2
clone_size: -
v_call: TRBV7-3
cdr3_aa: CASSLTPGLAGVKDEQFF
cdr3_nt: TGTGCCAGCAGCCTTACTCCGGGACTAGCGGGAGTGAAGGATGAGCAGTTCTTC

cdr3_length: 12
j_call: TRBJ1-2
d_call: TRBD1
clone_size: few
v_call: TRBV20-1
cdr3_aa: CSARVAGGSYTF
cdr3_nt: TGCAGTGCTAGAGTAGCAGGGGGGAGCTACACCTTC

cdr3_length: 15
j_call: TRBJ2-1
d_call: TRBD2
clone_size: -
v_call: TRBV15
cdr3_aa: CATSRGSGGHNEQFF
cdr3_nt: TGTGCCACCAGCAGAGGTAGCGGGGGACACAATGAGCAGTTCTTC

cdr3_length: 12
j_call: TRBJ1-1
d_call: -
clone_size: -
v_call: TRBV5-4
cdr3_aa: CASSRRAAQAFF
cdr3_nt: TGTGCCAGCAGCCGTAGGGCAGCCCAAGCTTTCTTT

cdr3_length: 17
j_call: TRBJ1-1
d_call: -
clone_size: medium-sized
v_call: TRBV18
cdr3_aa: CASSPGQPSNPYTEAFF
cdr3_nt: TGTGCCAGCTCACCCGGACAGCCTTCTAACCCTTACACTGAAGCTTTCTTT

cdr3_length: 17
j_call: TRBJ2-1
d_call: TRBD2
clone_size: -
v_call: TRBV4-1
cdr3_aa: CASSQGTPGLAGNEQFF
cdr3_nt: TGCGCCAGCAGCCAGGGAACACCGGGACTAGCAGGCAATGAGCAGTTCTTC

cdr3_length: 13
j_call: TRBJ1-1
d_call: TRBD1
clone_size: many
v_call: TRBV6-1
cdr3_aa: CASSVGTATEAFF
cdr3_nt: TGTGCCAGCAGTGTTGGGACAGCCACTGAAGCTTTCTTT

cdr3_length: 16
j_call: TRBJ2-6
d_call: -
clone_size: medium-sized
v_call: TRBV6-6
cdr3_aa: CASSRTASSGANVLTF
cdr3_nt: TGTGCCAGCAGTCGGACGGCGTCCTCTGGGGCCAACGTCCTGACTTTC

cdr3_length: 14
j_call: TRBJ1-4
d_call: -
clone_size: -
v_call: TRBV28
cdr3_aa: CASSLAGSLEKLFF
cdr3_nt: TGTGCCAGCAGTTTAGCAGGGTCTCTTGAAAAACTGTTTTTT

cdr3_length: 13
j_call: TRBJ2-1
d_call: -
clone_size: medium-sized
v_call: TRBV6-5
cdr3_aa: CASSGRGQSEQFF
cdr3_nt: TGTGCCAGCAGTGGGAGGGGGCAAAGTGAGCAGTTCTTC

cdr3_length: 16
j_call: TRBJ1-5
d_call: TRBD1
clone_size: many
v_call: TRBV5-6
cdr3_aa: CASSLARTGFLQPQHF
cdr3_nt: TGTGCCAGCAGCTTGGCGCGGACAGGGTTCTTACAGCCCCAGCATTTT

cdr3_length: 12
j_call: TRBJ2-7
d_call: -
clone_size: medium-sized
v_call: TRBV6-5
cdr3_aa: CASRSTGNEQYF
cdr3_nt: TGTGCCAGCAGGTCCACAGGGAACGAGCAGTACTTC

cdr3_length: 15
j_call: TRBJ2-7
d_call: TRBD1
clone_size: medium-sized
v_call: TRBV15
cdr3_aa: CATSRAGTGAYEQYF
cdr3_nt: TGTGCCACCAGCAGAGCAGGGACAGGCGCCTACGAGCAGTACTTC

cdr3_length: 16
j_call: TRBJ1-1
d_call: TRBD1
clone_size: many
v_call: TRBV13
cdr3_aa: CASSSPRLGRGTEAFF
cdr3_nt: TGTGCCAGCAGCTCCCCCCGGTTGGGCAGGGGGACTGAAGCTTTCTTT

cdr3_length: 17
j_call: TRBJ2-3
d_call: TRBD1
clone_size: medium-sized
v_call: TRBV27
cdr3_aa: CASSSRGTGGWTDTQYF
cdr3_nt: TGTGCCAGCAGTTCCAGAGGGACAGGGGGCTGGACAGATACGCAGTATTTT

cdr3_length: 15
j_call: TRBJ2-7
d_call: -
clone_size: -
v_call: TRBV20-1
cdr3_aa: CSAGQGKGGSYEQYF
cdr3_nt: TGCAGTGCGGGGCAGGGAAAGGGAGGCTCCTACGAGCAGTACTTC

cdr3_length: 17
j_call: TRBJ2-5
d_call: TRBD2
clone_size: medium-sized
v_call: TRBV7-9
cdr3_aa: CASSPPRGDSKWETQYF
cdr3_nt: TGTGCCAGCAGCCCCCCGCGGGGGGATTCAAAATGGGAGACCCAGTACTTC

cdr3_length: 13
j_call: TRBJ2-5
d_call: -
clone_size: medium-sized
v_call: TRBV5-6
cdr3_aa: CASSLVARETQYF
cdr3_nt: TGTGCCAGCAGCTTGGTTGCGAGGGAGACCCAGTACTTC

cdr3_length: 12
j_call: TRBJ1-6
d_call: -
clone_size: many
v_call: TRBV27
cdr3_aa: CASSRGNSPLHF
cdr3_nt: TGTGCCAGCTCGAGAGGTAATTCACCCCTCCACTTT

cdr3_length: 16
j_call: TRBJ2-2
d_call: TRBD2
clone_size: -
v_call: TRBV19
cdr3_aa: CASSTGTSGSTGELFF
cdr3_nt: TGTGCCAGTAGTACCGGGACTAGCGGGAGTACCGGGGAGCTGTTTTTT

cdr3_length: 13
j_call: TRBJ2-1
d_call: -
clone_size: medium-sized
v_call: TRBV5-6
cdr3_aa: CASSLGTDNEQFF
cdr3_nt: TGTGCCAGCAGCTTGGGGACCGACAATGAGCAGTTCTTC

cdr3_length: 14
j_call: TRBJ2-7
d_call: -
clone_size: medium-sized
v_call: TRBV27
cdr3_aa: CASSLLLGTDEQYF
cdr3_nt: TGTGCCAGCAGTTTATTACTGGGGACCGACGAGCAGTACTTC

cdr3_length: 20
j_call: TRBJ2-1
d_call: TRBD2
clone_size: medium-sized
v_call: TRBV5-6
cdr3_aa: CASSLELAGGPVTGYNEQFF
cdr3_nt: TGTGCCAGCAGCCTGGAGCTAGCGGGAGGGCCTGTAACGGGTTACAATGAGCAGTTCTTC

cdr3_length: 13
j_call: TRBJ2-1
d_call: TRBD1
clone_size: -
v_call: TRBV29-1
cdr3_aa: CSVEGQGARYEFF
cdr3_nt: TGCAGCGTTGAGGGACAGGGGGCAAGGTATGAGTTCTTC

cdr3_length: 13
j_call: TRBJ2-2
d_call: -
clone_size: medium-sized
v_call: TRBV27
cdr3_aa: CASSPLGAGELFF
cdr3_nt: TGTGCCAGCAGTCCCCTGGGGGCCGGGGAGCTGTTTTTT